The 21 T cell receptor beta chains given below trace back to one sample, sequenced in a study of T cells after yellow fever vaccination. TCRdb reprocessed the 5' RACE reads with MiXCR, giving one entry per CDR3 protein. Among 310,000 or so distinct CDR3 sequences listed, around 7.3% were seen once. The material sequenced was PBMCs, taken around 45 days after the first yellow fever vaccination. The receptors shown here come from a man aged 18 to 35 who received the YFV17D yellow fever vaccine.

Only a few counts were recorded for this clonotype. The chain uses TRBV4-3 and TRBJ2-3; TRBD2 aligns across 7 bases. CDR1 and CDR2 (germline): LGHNA, YSLEER. This CDR3 is built from 16 residues. V shed 2 bases and J 2 bases; nucleotides not matched to a gene: 7. CDR3 sequence reads: CASSQYAGVDTDTQYF. The CDR3 nucleotides read TGCGCCAGCAGCCAATACGCGGGGGTCGACACAGATACGCAGTATTTT.

The sample holds many counts of this clonotype. The chain combines TRBV11-2 with TRBJ2-1; 9 bases are shared with TRBD2. This CDR3 comprises 15 residues. The V gene end was trimmed by 7 bases and the J gene end by 7 bases; junction bases not matched to a gene: 11. Germline V gives CDR1 SGHAT, CDR2 FQNNGV. CDR3 sequence: CASTTGRGGFNEQFF. The CDR3 nucleotides are TGTGCCAGCACCACTGGGCGGGGGGGCTTTAATGAGCAGTTCTTC.

This chain connects TRBV5-1 to TRBJ2-3, with 7 bases fitting TRBD1. The CDR3 is 15 residues long. Germline-derived CDR1 and CDR2 are SGHRS and YFSETQ. Trimming cost V 0 bases and J 4 bases; bases outside gene matches: 5. The CDR3 protein is CASSLARQGADTQYF. The CDR3 nucleotides are TGCGCCAGCAGCTTGGCCCGACAGGGCGCAGATACGCAGTATTTT.

This clonotype has just a few counts. The chain couples TRBV7-2 to TRBJ1-4, with D uncertain. The CDR3 consists of 14 residues. Germline V lookup: CDR1 SGHTA, CDR2 FQGNSA. Trimming removed 5 bases from V and 0 bases from J, with 7 bases in between. The CDR3 loop reads CASSPSATNEKLFF. In DNA, the CDR3 is TGTGCCAGCAGCCCCTCTGCAACTAATGAAAAACTGTTTTTT.

This clonotype occurred a few times. The chain has TRBV3-1 and TRBJ2-7; D may correspond to TRBD1 or TRBD2 (5 bases each). The CDR3 contains 13 residues. CDR1 and CDR2 from the germline V gene are LGHDT and YNNKEL (reference sequence). V was cut by 0 bases and J by 5 bases, with 8 bases left in between. CDR3 protein: CASSQDRGHEQYV. DNA for the CDR3: TGTGCCAGCAGCCAAGATCGGGGCCACGAGCAGTACGTC.

The genes are TRBV6-5 and TRBJ1-1; no reliable D call. Germline V gene lookup returns CDR1 MNHEY and CDR2 SVGAGI. This CDR3 spans 13 amino acids. Trimming took off 3 bases at V and 4 bases at J, with 9 bases between the two ends. This chain's CDR3 is CASSYAKSTEAFF. The CDR3 DNA follows: TGTGCCAGCAGTTATGCGAAATCCACTGAAGCTTTCTTT.

J is TRBJ2-1 and V is TRBV19; 7 nucleotides match TRBD1. Germline assignment: CDR1 LNHDA and CDR2 SQIVND (reference sequence). After removal of 7 bases from V and 0 bases from J, the junction contained 6 bases not matched to a gene. This CDR3 spans 15 amino acids. The DNA of the CDR3 is TGTGCCAGTACCCGAGGGGGCAGCTCCTACAATGAGCAGTTCTTC. Translation gives CASTRGGSSYNEQFF. The complete variable domain, with remaining parts taken from reference TRBV19 and TRBJ2-1, reads DGGITQSPKYLFRKEGQNVTLSCEQNLNHDAMYWYRQDPGQGLRLIYYSQIVNDFQKGDIAEGYSVSREKKESFPLTVTSAQKNPTAFYLCASTRGGSSYNEQFFGPGTRLTVL.

The chain links TRBV5-1 to TRBJ2-5; D not certain. CDR1 is SGHRS and CDR2 is YFSETQ in the germline V gene. The V gene lost 5 bases and the J gene lost 5 bases, with 13 bases spanning the gap. The CDR3 loop spans 13 amino acids. The CDR3 protein is CASRWPTRETQYF. For the CDR3, the DNA is TGCGCCAGCAGATGGCCAACGCGGGAGACCCAGTACTTC.

The genes are TRBV9 and TRBJ2-1, with D maybe TRBD1 (6 bases). The ends were cut back, 0 bases at V and 4 bases at J, with 17 bases in the middle. The germline gives CDR1 SGDLS, CDR2 YYNGEE. CDR3 length equals 17 residues. The CDR3 bases are TGTGCCAGCAGCGTAGAGTTCCCCGCGGACAGATACAATGAGCAGTTCTTC. Translated: CASSVEFPADRYNEQFF.

This clonotype was counted only a few times. The chain combines TRBV20-1 with TRBJ2-5; unclear D gene. The CDR3 covers 13 residues. Trimming left V 6 bases short and J 1 base short, with 12 bases between. CDR1 and CDR2 from the germline V gene are DFQATT and SNEGSKA (reference sequence). The CDR3 bases are TGCAGTGCCCAGGACCATCCCCAAGAGACCCAGTACTTC. It is translated as CSAQDHPQETQYF.

This clonotype was found a few times. V is TRBV12-3 or TRBV12-4 and J is TRBJ2-5; D unresolved. Trimming took 4 bases from V and 2 from J, leaving 8 bases between them. The CDR3 runs to 13 residues. CDR3 sequence reads: CASSSGPQETQYF. The CDR3 coding sequence is TGTGCCAGCAGTTCCGGGCCGCAAGAGACCCAGTACTTC.

This clonotype was observed a few times. The chain recombines TRBV20-1 with TRBJ2-7; no reliable D call. The V and J ends lost 7 bases and 0 bases respectively, with 13 bases between them. The germline V gene has CDR1 DFQATT and CDR2 SNEGSKA (reference sequence). The CDR3 is 13 residues long. CDR3: CSGMARSSYEQYV. As DNA, the CDR3 is TGCAGTGGAATGGCTAGGAGCTCCTACGAGCAGTACGTC.

This sequence joins TRBV4-3 and TRBJ2-2; D remains unclear. The V end lost 4 bases, the J end lost 4 bases, and 10 bases lay between the germline ends. The germline V gene encodes CDR1 LGHNA and CDR2 YSLEER. The CDR3 totals 14 residues. CDR3 nucleotide sequence: TGCGCCAGCAGCCGGGAAGTCCGCACCGGGGAGCTGTTTTTT. Translated: CASSREVRTGELFF.

Only a few counts were recorded for this clonotype. This chain connects TRBV7-8 to TRBJ2-1; 13 nucleotides match TRBD2. This CDR3 is 17 amino acids long. With 3 bases clipped from V and 5 bases from J, the junction kept 7 bases outside the gene matches. The germline CDR1 and CDR2 sequences are SGHVS and FQNEAQ. DNA of the CDR3: TGTGCCAGCAGCTTTCGACTAGCGGGGGGCCTGAACAATGAGCAGTTCTTC. Translation gives CASSFRLAGGLNNEQFF. Full variable domain (remainder filled in from reference TRBV7-8 and TRBJ2-1): GAGVSQSPRYKVAKRGQDVALRCDPISGHVSLFWYQQALGQGPEFLTYFQNEAQLDKSGLPSDRFFAERPEGSVSTLKIQRTQQEDSAVYLCASSFRLAGGLNNEQFFGPGTRLTVL.

This clonotype was found a few times. The rearrangement links TRBV20-1 to TRBJ2-5; a possible D gene is TRBD1 (7 bases). Germline CDR1 DFQATT, CDR2 SNEGSKA (reference sequence). With 6 bases removed from V and 9 bases from J, the gap between germline ends came to 20 bases. The CDR3 is 13 residues long. As DNA, the CDR3 is TGCAGTGCGAGGGGCAGGGGGGCCCCGGCCCAGTACTTC. This translates into CSARGRGAPAQYF.

J is TRBJ1-2 and V is TRBV6-1; D possibly corresponds to TRBD1 (6 bases). V lost 6 bases to trimming and J lost 6 bases, with 14 bases between them. Looked up from germline, CDR1 is MNHNS and CDR2 is SASEGT. This CDR3 comprises 13 residues. The CDR3 DNA follows: TGTGCCAGCAGGGTTCCGGGGGGCGATGGCTACACCTTC. It translates to CASRVPGGDGYTF.

The CDR3 bases are TGTGCCAGCAGCCCCTACAGGGATGGCTATGGCTACACCTTC. It yields the protein CASSPYRDGYGYTF. The chain is built from TRBV12-3 or TRBV12-4 and TRBJ1-2, with D maybe TRBD1 (6 bases). V was cut by 6 bases and J by 4 bases, with 15 bases left in between. CDR3 length: 14 amino acids.

Remarks on this clonotype: A much larger clonotype is one base distant, so this may be a read error. The chain joins TRBV5-1 to TRBJ1-6; a possible D gene is TRBD1 (5 bases). Germline CDR1 reads SGHRS; CDR2 reads YFSETQ. The CDR3 runs to 15 residues. CDR3 sequence reads: CASSSNQRGDSPLRF. The CDR3 nucleotides are TGCGCCAGCAGTTCGAACCAGCGGGGGGATTCACCCCTCCGCTTT.

The chain employs TRBV7-9 and TRBJ1-4, with a possible D match to TRBD1 (5 bases). From germline, CDR1 is SEHNR and CDR2 FQNEAQ (reference sequence). The CDR3 is 14 residues long. The germline V and J ends were trimmed by 4 bases and 8 bases, with 14 bases remaining between them. The CDR3 coding sequence is TGTGCCAGCAGCTCAGGGATTGGAGGGGAAAAACTGTTTTTT. Protein: CASSSGIGGEKLFF.

The chain couples TRBV5-4 to TRBJ2-5, with D perhaps matching TRBD2 (6 bases). Trimming pared 4 bases from V and 2 bases from J, leaving 15 bases between. The CDR3 has 15 amino acids. CDR1 is SGHNT, CDR2 YYREEE, per germline (reference sequence). CDR3 amino acids: CASSPEVAEQETQYF. DNA of the CDR3: TGTGCCAGCAGCCCGGAGGTAGCGGAGCAAGAGACCCAGTACTTC.

The rearrangement joins TRBV6-2 or TRBV6-3 to TRBJ2-7, with 7 bases aligning to TRBD2. The CDR3 length is 15 residues. Per the germline V gene, CDR1 is MNHEY and CDR2 is SVGEGT. The V segment lost 4 bases and the J segment 0 bases; nucleotides outside the gene matches: 6. The CDR3 sequence: CASSSDLAASYEQYF. CDR3 nucleotides: TGTGCCAGCAGTTCCGACCTAGCGGCCTCCTACGAGCAGTACTTC.